What follows describes a single T cell receptor beta chain. This sample was included in a study of shared clonotypes between healthy human individuals. The ends lost 8 bases at V and 7 bases at J; junction bases unmatched: 5. This CDR3 spans 13 amino acids. Per germline, CDR1 WSHSY and CDR2 SAAADI. The data were produced by immunoSEQ multiplex PCR, yet TCRdb's version contains in-frame clones alone and is incomplete. The sample lists over 2 million clones, approximately 95% occurring once. The TCR was taken from a man in his late teens or twenties in good health. Sequencing input: naive CD4+ T cells sorted from blood. Subset given: CD45RA+ positively selected. This chain links TRBV10-2 with TRBJ2-1, with 10 bases fitting TRBD1. The CDR3 reads CASLRTGGNEQFF. CDR3 coding DNA: TGCGCCAGCCTGAGGACAGGGGGTAATGAGCAGTTCTTC.